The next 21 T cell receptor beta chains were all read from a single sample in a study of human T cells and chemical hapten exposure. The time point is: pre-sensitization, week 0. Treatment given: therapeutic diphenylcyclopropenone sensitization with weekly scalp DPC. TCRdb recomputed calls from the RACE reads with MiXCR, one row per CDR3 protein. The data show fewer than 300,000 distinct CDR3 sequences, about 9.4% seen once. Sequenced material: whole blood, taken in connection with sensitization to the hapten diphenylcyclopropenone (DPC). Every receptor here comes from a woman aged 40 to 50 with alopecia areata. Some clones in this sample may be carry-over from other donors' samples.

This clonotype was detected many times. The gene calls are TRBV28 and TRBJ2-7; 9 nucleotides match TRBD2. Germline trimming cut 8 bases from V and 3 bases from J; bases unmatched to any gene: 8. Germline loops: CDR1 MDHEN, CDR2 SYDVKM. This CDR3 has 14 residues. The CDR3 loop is CASSLSGRSYEQYF. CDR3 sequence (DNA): TGTGCCAGCTCACTTAGCGGGAGAAGCTACGAGCAGTACTTC.

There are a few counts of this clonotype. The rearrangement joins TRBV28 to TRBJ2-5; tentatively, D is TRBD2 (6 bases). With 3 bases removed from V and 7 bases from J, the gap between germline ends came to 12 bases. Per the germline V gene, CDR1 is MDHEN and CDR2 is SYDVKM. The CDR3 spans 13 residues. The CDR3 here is CASSLPGVPTQYF. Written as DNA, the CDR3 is TGTGCCAGCAGTTTGCCGGGAGTGCCGACCCAGTACTTC.

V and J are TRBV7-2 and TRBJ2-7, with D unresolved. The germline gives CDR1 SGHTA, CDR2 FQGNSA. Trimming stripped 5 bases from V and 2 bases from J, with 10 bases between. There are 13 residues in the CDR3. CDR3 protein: CASSRGPAYEQYF. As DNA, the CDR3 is TGTGCCAGCAGCCGCGGTCCAGCCTACGAGCAGTACTTC.

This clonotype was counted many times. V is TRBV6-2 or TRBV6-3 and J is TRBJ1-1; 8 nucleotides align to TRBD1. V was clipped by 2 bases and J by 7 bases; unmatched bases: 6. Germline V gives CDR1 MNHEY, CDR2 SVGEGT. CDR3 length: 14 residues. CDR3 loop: CASSYARQGLEAFF. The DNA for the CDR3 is TGTGCCAGCAGTTACGCGAGACAGGGGCTTGAAGCTTTCTTT.

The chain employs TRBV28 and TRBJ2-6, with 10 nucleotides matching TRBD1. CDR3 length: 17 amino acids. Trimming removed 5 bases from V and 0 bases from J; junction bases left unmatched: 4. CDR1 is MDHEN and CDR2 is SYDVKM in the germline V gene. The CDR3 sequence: CASSVTGGLSGANVLTF. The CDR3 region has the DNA TGTGCCAGCAGTGTGACAGGGGGCCTCTCTGGGGCCAACGTCCTGACTTTC.

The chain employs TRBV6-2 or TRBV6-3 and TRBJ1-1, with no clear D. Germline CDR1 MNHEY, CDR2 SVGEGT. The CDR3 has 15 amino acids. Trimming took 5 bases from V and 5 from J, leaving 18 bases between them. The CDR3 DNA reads TGTGCCAGCAGTCCCCAAGTAGAACTTAGGACTGAAGCTTTCTTT. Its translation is CASSPQVELRTEAFF.

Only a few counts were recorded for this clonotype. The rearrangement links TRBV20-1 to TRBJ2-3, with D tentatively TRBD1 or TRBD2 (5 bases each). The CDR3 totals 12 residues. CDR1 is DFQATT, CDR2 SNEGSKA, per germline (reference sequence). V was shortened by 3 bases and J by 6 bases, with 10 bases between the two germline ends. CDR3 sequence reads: CSARGTADTQYF. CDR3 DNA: TGCAGTGCTAGGGGGACGGCGGATACGCAGTATTTT.

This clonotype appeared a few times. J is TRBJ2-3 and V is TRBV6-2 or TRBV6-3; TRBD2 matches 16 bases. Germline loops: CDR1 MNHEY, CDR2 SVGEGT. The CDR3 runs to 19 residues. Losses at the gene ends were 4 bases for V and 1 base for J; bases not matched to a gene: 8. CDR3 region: CASSSEGLAGGPGTDTQYF. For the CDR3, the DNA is TGTGCCAGCAGTTCCGAGGGACTAGCGGGAGGGCCGGGCACAGATACGCAGTATTTT.

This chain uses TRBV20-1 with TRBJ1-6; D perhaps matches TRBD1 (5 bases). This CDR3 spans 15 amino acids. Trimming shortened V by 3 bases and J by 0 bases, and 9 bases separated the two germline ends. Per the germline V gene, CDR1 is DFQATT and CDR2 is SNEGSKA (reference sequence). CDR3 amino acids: CSASAGLSYNSPLHF. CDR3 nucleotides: TGCAGTGCTAGCGCAGGGCTCTCCTATAATTCACCCCTCCACTTT.

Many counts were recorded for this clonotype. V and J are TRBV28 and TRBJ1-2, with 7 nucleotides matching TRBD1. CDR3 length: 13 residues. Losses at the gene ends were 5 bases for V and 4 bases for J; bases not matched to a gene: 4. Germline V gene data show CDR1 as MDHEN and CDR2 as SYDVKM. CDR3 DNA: TGTGCCAGCAGTGAGGGACAGAGCTATGGCTACACCTTC. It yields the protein CASSEGQSYGYTF.

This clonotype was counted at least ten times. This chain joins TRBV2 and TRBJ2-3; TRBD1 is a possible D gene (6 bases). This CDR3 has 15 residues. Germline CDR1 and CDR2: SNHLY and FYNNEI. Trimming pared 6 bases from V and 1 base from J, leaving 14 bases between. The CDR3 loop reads CASSGTPLGTDTQYF. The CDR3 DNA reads TGTGCCAGCAGCGGGACACCTTTAGGCACAGATACGCAGTATTTT.

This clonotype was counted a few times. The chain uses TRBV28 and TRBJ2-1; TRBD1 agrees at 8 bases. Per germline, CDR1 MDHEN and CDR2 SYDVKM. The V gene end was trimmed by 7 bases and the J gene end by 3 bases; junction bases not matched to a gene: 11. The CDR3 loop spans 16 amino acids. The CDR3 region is CASIPMDRVVYNEQFF. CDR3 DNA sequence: TGTGCCAGCATCCCCATGGACAGGGTGGTCTACAATGAGCAGTTCTTC.

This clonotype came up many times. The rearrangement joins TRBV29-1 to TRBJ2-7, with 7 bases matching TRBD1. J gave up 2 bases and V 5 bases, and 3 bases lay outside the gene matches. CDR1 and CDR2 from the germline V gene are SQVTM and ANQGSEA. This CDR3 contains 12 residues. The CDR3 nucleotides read TGCAGCGTTTGGACAGGACCCTACGAGCAGTACTTC. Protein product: CSVWTGPYEQYF.

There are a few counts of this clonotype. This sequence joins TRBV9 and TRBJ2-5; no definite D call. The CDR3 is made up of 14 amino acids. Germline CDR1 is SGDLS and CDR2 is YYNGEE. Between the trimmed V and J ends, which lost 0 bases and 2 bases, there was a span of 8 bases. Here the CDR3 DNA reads TGTGCCAGCAGCGTAGCCCACAGTCAAGAGACCCAGTACTTC. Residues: CASSVAHSQETQYF.

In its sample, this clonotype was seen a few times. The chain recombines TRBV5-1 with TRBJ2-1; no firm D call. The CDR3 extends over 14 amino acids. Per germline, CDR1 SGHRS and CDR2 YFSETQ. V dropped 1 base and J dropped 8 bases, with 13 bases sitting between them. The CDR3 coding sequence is TGCGCCAGCAGCTTGAGACCCCGAGGCGATGAGCAGTTCTTC. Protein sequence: CASSLRPRGDEQFF.

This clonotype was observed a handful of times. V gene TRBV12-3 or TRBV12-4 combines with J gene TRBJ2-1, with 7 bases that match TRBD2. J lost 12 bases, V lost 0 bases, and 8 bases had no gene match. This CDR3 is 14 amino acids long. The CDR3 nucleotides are TGTGCCAGCAGTTTAGCGCGCGGACGCGGGGGGCAGTTCTTC. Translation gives CASSLARGRGGQFF.

The CDR3 is CASSRGTGANVLTF. The DNA for the CDR3 is TGTGCCAGCAGTAGAGGGACTGGGGCCAACGTCCTGACTTTC. The rearrangement uses TRBV12-3 or TRBV12-4 and TRBJ2-6, with a possible D match to TRBD2 (5 bases). V was pared by 5 bases and J by 2 bases, with 7 bases between. The CDR3 loop spans 14 amino acids.

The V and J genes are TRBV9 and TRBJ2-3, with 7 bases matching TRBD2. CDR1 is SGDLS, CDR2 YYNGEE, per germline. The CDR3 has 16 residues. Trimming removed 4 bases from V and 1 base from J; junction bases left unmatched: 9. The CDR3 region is CASSPRGREGTDTQYF. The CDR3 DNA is TGTGCCAGCAGCCCACGAGGTCGGGAGGGCACAGATACGCAGTATTTT.

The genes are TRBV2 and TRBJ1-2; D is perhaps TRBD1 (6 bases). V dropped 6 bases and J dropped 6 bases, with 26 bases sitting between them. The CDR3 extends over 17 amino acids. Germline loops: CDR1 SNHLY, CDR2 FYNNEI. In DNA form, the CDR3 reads TGTGCCAGCAGACCGTATACGGGGGCCGCCACCTCCGATGGCTACACCTTC. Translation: CASRPYTGAATSDGYTF.

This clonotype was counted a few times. The CDR3, as DNA: TGTGCCAGCAGTTTATTTCGGGGCCGCACAGATACGCAGTATTTT. Encoded protein: CASSLFRGRTDTQYF. The chain is built from TRBV12-3 or TRBV12-4 and TRBJ2-3; D could derive from TRBD1 or TRBD2 (5 bases each). CDR3 length: 15 residues. V was clipped by 2 bases and J by 1 base, with 10 bases between them.

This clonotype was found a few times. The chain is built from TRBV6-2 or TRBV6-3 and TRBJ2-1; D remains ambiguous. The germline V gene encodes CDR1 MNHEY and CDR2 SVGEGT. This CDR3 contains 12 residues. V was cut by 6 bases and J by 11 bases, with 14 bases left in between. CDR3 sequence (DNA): TGTGCCAGCAGCCATTCTTCTCATCAGCAGTTCTTC. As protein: CASSHSSHQQFF.